This T cell receptor (beta chain) emerged from a study of molecular identifiers for immune sequencing clone quantification. Making the bulk TCR libraries relied on previously described methods and listed TCR primers. TCRdb analysed the PCR reads with MiXCR anew, one entry per CDR3 protein. Counted here are 9,500 to 15,000 distinct CDR3 sequences, 18% occurring once; the ten biggest clones make up about 1.5%. Relative to its sample, this clonotype is medium-sized (0.01 to 0.1%). Its target is unknown. Overall study results and limits: Clones above 20 RNA copies contained over 97% of effector molecules and under 1% of naive molecules. Highly expanded clone sizes could be underestimated by identical TCR molecules sharing a barcode.

The receptor's source is a human donor in good health. Some libraries in this study had Jurkat cell RNA spiked in. The specimen sequenced was naive CD8+ T cells from blood, with Jurkat cell RNA spiked in. Subset reported: FACS-sorted CD8+CD4-CCR7+CD45RA+ naive T cells.

The CDR3 DNA is TGTGCCAGCAGCTTCATCAGCGGCGAGGTTCCAAACATTCAGTACTTC. Translation: CASSFISGEVPNIQYF. The V and J genes are TRBV28 and TRBJ2-4, with a possible D match to TRBD2 (5 bases). CDR1 MDHEN and CDR2 SYDVKM come from the germline V gene. CDR3 length: 16 amino acids. V lost 6 bases and J 6 bases, leaving 21 bases between the germline ends.